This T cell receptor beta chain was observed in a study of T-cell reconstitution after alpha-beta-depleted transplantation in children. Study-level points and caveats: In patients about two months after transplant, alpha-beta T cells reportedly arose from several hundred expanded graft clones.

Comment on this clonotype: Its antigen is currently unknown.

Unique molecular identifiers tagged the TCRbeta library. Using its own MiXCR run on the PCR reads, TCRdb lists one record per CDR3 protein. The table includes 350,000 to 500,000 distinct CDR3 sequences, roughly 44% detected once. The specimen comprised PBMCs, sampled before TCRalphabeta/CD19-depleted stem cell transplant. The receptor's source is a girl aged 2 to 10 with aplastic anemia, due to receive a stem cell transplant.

The CDR3: CASSLSSGTPYEQYF. For the CDR3, the DNA is TGTGCCAGCAGTTTGAGTAGCGGGACTCCCTACGAGCAGTACTTC. The chain recombines TRBV27 with TRBJ2-7, with 8 bases matching TRBD2. Germline values: CDR1 MNHEY, CDR2 SMNVEV (reference sequence). Trimming cost V 3 bases and J 2 bases; bases outside gene matches: 6. CDR3 length: 15 residues.